These T cell receptor beta chains were read from a single sample in a study of T cell clones after liver transplantation. Only in-frame clones appear in the TCRdb table, and some are missing; sequencing was by immunoSEQ multiplex PCR. The sample records tens of thousands of clones, around 92% being singletons. The material sequenced was CD4+ T cells from blood, taken about 27 months after liver transplant. These receptors were taken from a human patient who received a liver transplant. A subset of T cells may come from the graft donor. The CDR3 runs from the conserved cysteine through the conserved F or W. The order of the fields is V gene, clone size, J gene, CDR3 protein. Rows may omit the clone size; those that give it use once, few, many or a size class.

TRBV28	.	TRBJ1-3	CASHRDFTGNTIYF
TRBV19	.	TRBJ2-7	CASSSIAGASYEQYF
TRBV15	.	TRBJ2-1	CATSREGEGEQFF
TRBV28	.	TRBJ2-7	CASSLPLQGTSYEQYF
TRBV6-1	.	TRBJ2-6	CASSVLSGANVLTF
TRBV19	.	TRBJ2-4	CASSQGAKNIQYF
TRBV28	.	TRBJ2-5	CASRTSGRETQYF
TRBV30	.	TRBJ1-5	CAWSVRETNQPQHF
TRBV7-6	.	TRBJ2-7	CASSPAVAGVSGEQYF
TRBV15	.	TRBJ2-2	CATSIERTNTGELFF
TRBV7-9	.	TRBJ1-1	CASSLAPGGGGAEAFF
TRBV28	.	TRBJ2-7	CASTTGGDINYEQYF
TRBV6-5	.	TRBJ2-7	CASSQPGTYEQYF
TRBV19	.	TRBJ2-1	CASSPPSGYNEQFF
TRBV28	.	TRBJ2-1	CASRSGTEQFF
TRBV5-1	.	TRBJ1-1	CASSLSWGRDTEAFF
TRBV5-1	.	TRBJ2-1	CASSPQRQDEQFF
TRBV4-1	once	TRBJ2-7	CASSQFPGLTSYEQYF
TRBV4-3	once	TRBJ2-2	CASRRATLGAGGQLAGELFF
TRBV6-4	.	TRBJ2-1	CASSATSGRANEQFF
TRBV5-1	.	TRBJ2-1	CASSLATSGSYNEQFF
TRBV5-4	.	TRBJ2-2	CASRVALNTGELFF
TRBV19	.	TRBJ2-7	CASSIGGSGTYEQYF
TRBV7-9	.	TRBJ2-2	CASSFPKDRVESGELFF
TRBV11-3	.	TRBJ2-2	CASSPAWGLGTGELFF
TRBV11-2	.	TRBJ1-3	CASSLVGNTIYF
TRBV28	once	TRBJ1-5	CASKGGYSNQPQHF
TRBV19	.	TRBJ2-3	CASRGGSDTQYF
TRBV4-1	few	TRBJ1-1	CASSRIARDRENSEAFF
TRBV7-2	.	TRBJ1-5	CASGPGRNQPQHF
TRBV25-1	.	TRBJ2-7	CASSEHGTGYEQYF
TRBV5-1	.	TRBJ1-1	CASSLGHGGSYTEAFF
TRBV27	.	TRBJ2-3	CASSHRTSGSPDTQYF
TRBV19	few	TRBJ2-4	CASSTSSTGGSKNIQYF
TRBV19	.	TRBJ2-7	CASSIGTKGYEQYF
TRBV5-1	.	TRBJ2-2	CASSFQAVNTGELFF
TRBV11-3	.	TRBJ2-5	CASSQTRAGTQYF
TRBV5-4	.	TRBJ2-7	CASSLGTLSSYEQYF
TRBV2	once	TRBJ2-5	CASGKEVEETQYF
TRBV9	.	TRBJ2-7	CASSISLRDREQYF
TRBV28	.	TRBJ1-2	CASSLWQGGGENYGYTF
TRBV7-9	.	TRBJ2-7	CASSSLAGASYEQYF
TRBV18	.	TRBJ2-1	CASSPGGGRPEQFF
TRBV7-2	.	TRBJ2-2	CASSLGGDTGELFF
TRBV5-1	few	TRBJ2-3	CASSVDSERQYF
TRBV5-1	.	TRBJ2-2	CASSGTSGSSTGELFF
TRBV18	.	TRBJ1-1	CASSTRGLNTEAFF